Shown below are 30 T cell receptor beta chains from a single sample sequenced in a study of blood T cell repertoires in COVID-19. Sequenced by immunoSEQ multiplex PCR; TCRdb stores in-frame clones only, minus some. The sample lists roughly 250,000 clones; around 90% were seen once. Sample: PBMCs or T cells enriched from blood (not recorded which). All receptors come from a woman in her twenties or thirties with acute COVID-19.

The chain joins TRBV6-5 to TRBJ2-3; maybe TRBD2 (7 bases). The V end was cut by 1 base, the J end by 3 bases, with 14 bases between. CDR3 length: 16 residues. The germline CDR1 and CDR2 sequences are MNHEY and SVGAGI. The CDR3 is CASSYFAGAGTDTQYF. CDR3 coding DNA: TGTGCCAGCAGTTACTTTGCGGGGGCAGGGACAGATACGCAGTATTTT.

The rearrangement links TRBV5-6 to TRBJ2-5, with D tentatively TRBD1 (6 bases). The CDR3 spans 16 residues. Trimming removed 4 bases from V and 1 base from J, with 17 bases in between. CDR1 and CDR2 (germline): SGHDT, YYEEEE. CDR3 amino acids: CASSPRGLSSQETQYF. CDR3 sequence (DNA): TGTGCCAGCAGCCCGAGGGGGTTATCCTCCCAAGAGACCCAGTACTTC.

About this clone: This same CDR3 is encoded by further DNA sequences in the sample. This sequence joins TRBV5-1 and TRBJ1-1; weak D call: TRBD1 (6 bases). The CDR3 runs to 14 residues. Germline loops: CDR1 SGHRS, CDR2 YFSETQ. V lost 0 bases to trimming and J lost 2 bases, with 8 bases between them. The CDR3 loop is CASSLDRANTEAFF. CDR3 in DNA: TGCGCCAGCAGCTTGGACAGGGCCAACACTGAAGCTTTCTTT.

As to this clone: At one of its ends the junction is not consistent with the germline gene, which may arise from a read error. CDR3 residues: CASSEGTAGEKLFF. The CDR3 coding sequence is TGTGCCAGCAGCGAAGGGACAGCTGGGGAAAAACTGTTTTTT. V is TRBV6-1 and J is TRBJ1-4; TRBD1 matches at 7 bases. Germline CDR1 is MNHNS and CDR2 is SASEGT. This CDR3 region has 14 residues.

V gene TRBV30 combines with J gene TRBJ1-6; D gene uncertain. This CDR3 contains 13 residues. Trimming cost V 3 bases and J 0 bases, with 3 bases left between them. CDR1 is GTSNPN, CDR2 SVGIG, per germline (reference sequence). CDR3 DNA sequence: TGTGCCTGGAGGAGCTCCTATAATTCACCCCTCCACTTT. It yields the protein CAWRSSYNSPLHF.

The chain links TRBV5-6 to TRBJ1-3; D may be TRBD1 (5 bases). This CDR3 region has 15 residues. CDR1 SGHDT and CDR2 YYEEEE come from the germline V gene. V was trimmed by 0 bases and J by 4 bases, leaving 11 bases between them. CDR3: CASSLARVGGNTIYF. The CDR3, as DNA: TGTGCCAGCAGCTTGGCCAGGGTGGGAGGAAACACCATATATTTT.

The V call is TRBV28, the J call TRBJ1-6, with D possibly TRBD1 on 5 matching bases. V dropped 4 bases and J dropped 1 base, with 11 bases sitting between them. The CDR3 is 16 amino acids. Germline-derived CDR1 and CDR2 are MDHEN and SYDVKM. Written as DNA, the CDR3 is TGTGCCAGCAGTTCGGGGGTTGGGTCCTATAATTCACCCCTCCACTTT. Its protein product is CASSSGVGSYNSPLHF.

The chain links TRBV9 to TRBJ2-2, with TRBD1 identical over 7 bases. The germline V gene has CDR1 SGDLS and CDR2 YYNGEE. This CDR3 region has 14 residues. J gave up 5 bases and V 2 bases, and 3 bases lay outside the gene matches. The CDR3 DNA sequence: TGTGCCAGCAGCGTCCCACAGGGGACCGGGGAGCTGTTTTTT. Protein product: CASSVPQGTGELFF.

This clone was picked up one time. V gene TRBV10-2 combines with J gene TRBJ1-1, with D possibly TRBD1 on 6 matching bases. The V gene lost 7 bases and the J gene lost 3 bases, with 12 bases spanning the gap. Looked up from germline, CDR1 is WSHSY and CDR2 is SAAADI. The CDR3 has 13 amino acids. CDR3 amino acids: CASNHQGYTEAFF. The CDR3 DNA sequence: TGCGCCAGCAATCATCAGGGGTACACTGAAGCTTTCTTT.

The DNA for the CDR3 is TGCGCCAGCAGCCAAGCCAGGTCTCGGTCCCCCCAGAATACGCAGTATTTT. This encodes CASSQARSRSPQNTQYF. The J gene is TRBJ2-3, the V gene TRBV4-3; D uncertain. This CDR3 has 17 residues. CDR1 and CDR2 (germline): LGHNA, YSLEER. V was clipped by 1 base and J by 7 bases, with 21 bases between them.

The rearrangement links TRBV28 to TRBJ2-2, with D perhaps matching TRBD1 (6 bases). CDR3 length: 15 residues. The V gene lost 6 bases and the J gene lost 8 bases, with 19 bases spanning the gap. Germline-derived CDR1 and CDR2 are MDHEN and SYDVKM. This CDR3 is CASRGNRALGGELFF. CDR3 nucleotide sequence: TGTGCCAGCAGGGGGAACAGGGCTCTGGGTGGGGAGCTGTTTTTT.

This clone has a single count. The rearrangement links TRBV18 to TRBJ2-1; TRBD2 matches 12 bases. The CDR3 has 16 amino acids. Germline CDR1 reads KGHSH; CDR2 reads LQKENI. V lost 3 bases to trimming and J lost 5 bases; unmatched junction nucleotides: 5. CDR3 region: CASSPLAGGPDNEQFF. For the CDR3, the DNA is TGTGCCAGCTCACCCCTAGCGGGGGGGCCTGACAATGAGCAGTTCTTC.

This clone occurred once. The chain is built from TRBV2 and TRBJ1-1; the match to TRBD1 covers 10 bases. The CDR3 contains 15 residues. J gave up 4 bases and V 8 bases, and 10 bases lay outside the gene matches. CDR1 SNHLY and CDR2 FYNNEI come from the germline V gene. CDR3 amino acids: CASVAVGDRGTEAFF. The CDR3 region has the DNA TGTGCCAGCGTGGCCGTGGGGGACAGGGGCACTGAAGCTTTCTTT.

The rearrangement uses TRBV11-2 and TRBJ2-1; 15 positions match TRBD2. The CDR3 covers 15 residues. The germline V gene has CDR1 SGHAT and CDR2 FQNNGV. The ends lost 3 bases at V and 10 bases at J; junction bases unmatched: 4. The CDR3 here is CASSLGLAGGVEQFF. The CDR3 nucleotides are TGTGCCAGCAGCTTGGGACTAGCGGGAGGCGTAGAGCAGTTCTTC.

This clone showed up just once. The chain combines TRBV28 with TRBJ2-7, with 14 bases lining up with TRBD2. The trim removed 6 bases at V and 6 bases at J, leaving 7 bases unmatched. Germline V lookup: CDR1 MDHEN, CDR2 SYDVKM. This CDR3 region has 15 residues. CDR3 loop: CASRGTSGSRGEQYF. CDR3 coding DNA: TGTGCCAGCAGGGGGACTAGCGGGAGTCGAGGCGAGCAGTACTTC.

This sequence joins TRBV5-1 and TRBJ1-1, with unresolved D. With 4 bases removed from V and 0 bases from J, the gap between germline ends came to 7 bases. The CDR3 covers 13 residues. CDR1 SGHRS and CDR2 YFSETQ come from the germline V gene. The CDR3 spells CASSLTMNTEAFF. CDR3 DNA: TGCGCCAGCAGCCTAACGATGAACACTGAAGCTTTCTTT.

The table lists this clone with a few counts. V gene TRBV30 combines with J gene TRBJ1-5; TRBD1 might be the D (6 bases). Trimming removed 2 bases at V and 1 base at J, with 12 bases between. The CDR3 length is 15 residues. From germline, CDR1 is GTSNPN and CDR2 SVGIG (reference sequence). This CDR3 reads CAWSWGRGSNQPQHF. CDR3 sequence (DNA): TGTGCCTGGAGTTGGGGGCGCGGCAGCAATCAGCCCCAGCATTTT. The whole variable domain, remainder taken from reference TRBV30 and TRBJ1-5, is SQTIHQWPATLVQPVGSPLSLECTVEGTSNPNLYWYRQAAGRGLQLLFYSVGIGQISSEVPQNLSASRPQDRQFILSSKKLLLSDSGFYLCAWSWGRGSNQPQHFGDGTRLSIL.

A few counts support this clone. The same CDR3 is also encoded by other DNA sequences in this sample. The rearrangement uses TRBV3-1 (or the pseudogene TRBV3-2) and TRBJ1-5, with TRBD1 as a possible D gene (5 bases). The CDR3 is 14 amino acids. Trimming pared 4 bases from V and 2 bases from J, leaving 9 bases between. Looked up from germline, CDR1 is LGHDT and CDR2 is YNNKEL (reference sequence). The CDR3: CASSPGHGNQPQHF. For the CDR3, the DNA is TGTGCCAGCAGCCCTGGACACGGCAATCAGCCCCAGCATTTT.

This chain links TRBV28 with TRBJ1-1; TRBD1 aligns across 8 bases. Germline lookup yields CDR1 MDHEN and CDR2 SYDVKM. V lost 4 bases and J lost 1; bases outside the gene matches: 11. The CDR3 runs to 17 residues. CDR3 nucleotide sequence: TGTGCCAGCAGTTACCCTTCAGGGGGCATGTGGAACACTGAAGCTTTCTTT. Protein sequence: CASSYPSGGMWNTEAFF.

The chain recombines TRBV4-1 with TRBJ1-1; a possible D gene is TRBD1 (6 bases). The CDR3 contains 15 residues. Germline V CDR1 and CDR2: MGHRA, YSYEKL. Trimming removed 4 bases at V and 0 bases at J, with 12 bases between. The CDR3 is CASSPQDRLNTEAFF. The CDR3 bases are TGCGCCAGCAGCCCCCAGGACAGACTGAACACTGAAGCTTTCTTT.

The chain couples TRBV27 to TRBJ1-2, with 8 bases matching TRBD1. The CDR3 spans 14 residues. Germline values: CDR1 MNHEY, CDR2 SMNVEV (reference sequence). With 5 bases clipped from V and 6 bases from J, the junction kept 8 bases outside the gene matches. The DNA of the CDR3 is TGTGCCAGCAGTCCCTACCGGACAGGGAATGGCTACACCTTC. Amino acids: CASSPYRTGNGYTF.

The chain joins TRBV7-3 to TRBJ2-1; the match to TRBD2 covers 8 bases. Unmatched junction bases numbered 8, after V lost 2 bases and J lost 8 bases. The CDR3 has 15 amino acids. Germline CDR1 reads SGHTA; CDR2 reads FQGTGA. The CDR3 region has the DNA TGTGCCAGCAGCTTAGGGACTAGGGTTCTGGATGAGCAGTTCTTC. As protein: CASSLGTRVLDEQFF.

The rearrangement links TRBV6-5 to TRBJ2-7, with 7 bases lining up with TRBD2. Trimming took 6 bases from V and 5 from J; bases not matched to a gene: 13. The CDR3 sequence is 15 residues long. The germline CDR1 and CDR2 sequences are MNHEY and SVGAGI. CDR3 bases: TGTGCCAGCAGCTACGATGCGGGGGTGCGCAACGAGCAGTACTTC. Translated, it gives CASSYDAGVRNEQYF.

The V and J genes are TRBV10-3 and TRBJ1-4; D not certain. This CDR3 has 16 residues. V dropped 3 bases and J dropped 0 bases, with 11 bases sitting between them. Germline CDR1 is ENHRY and CDR2 is SYGVKD. Here the CDR3 DNA reads TGTGCCATCAGTGACGGACTCCGGGCAACTAATGAAAAACTGTTTTTT. Residues: CAISDGLRATNEKLFF.

V and J are TRBV4-1 and TRBJ2-7; 8 bases agree with TRBD2. Germline CDR1 and CDR2: MGHRA and YSYEKL. This CDR3 is built from 13 residues. V lost 3 bases and J lost 3; bases outside the gene matches: 1. The CDR3 DNA follows: TGCGCCAGCAGCCAGGGACTAGACTACGAGCAGTACTTC. Encoded protein: CASSQGLDYEQYF.

This chain uses TRBV3-1 (or the pseudogene TRBV3-2) with TRBJ1-2; 10 bases match TRBD1. This CDR3 has 14 amino acids. Per the germline V gene, CDR1 is LGHDT and CDR2 is YNNKEL (reference sequence). V was clipped by 5 bases and J by 2 bases; unmatched bases: 2. As DNA, the CDR3 is TGTGCCAGCAGCGACAGGGGGCGGAACTATGGCTACACCTTC. It codes for CASSDRGRNYGYTF.

J is TRBJ1-2 and V is TRBV6-6, with 7 bases aligning to TRBD1. Germline lookup yields CDR1 MNHNY and CDR2 SVGAGI (reference sequence). The CDR3 extends over 14 amino acids. Trimming at V came to 5 bases and at J to 0 bases, leaving 3 bases not matched to a gene. As DNA, the CDR3 is TGTGCCAGCAGTGTGGGGACAGCTAACTATGGCTACACCTTC. Translation: CASSVGTANYGYTF.

The CDR3 protein is CATSHGQGAFLEQYF. The CDR3, as DNA: TGTGCCACCAGTCATGGACAGGGGGCGTTTCTCGAGCAGTACTTC. The chain recombines TRBV15 with TRBJ2-7, with 11 bases matching TRBD1. The CDR3 sequence is 15 residues long. The V segment lost 6 bases and the J segment 6 bases; nucleotides outside the gene matches: 10. Germline V gene sequence: CDR1 LNHNV, CDR2 YYDKDF (reference sequence).

A note on this clone: One end of the junction does not line up with germline, which may come from a read error. This chain connects TRBV6-6 to TRBJ1-2; 7 bases match TRBD1. CDR3 size: 14 residues. Germline V lookup: CDR1 MNHNY, CDR2 SVGAGI (reference sequence). The DNA for the CDR3 is TGTGCCAGCAGGGCCACGGGACAGAGCTATGGCTGCACCTTC. Its translation: CASRATGQSYGCTF.

This clone appeared a single time. The chain couples TRBV27 to TRBJ2-1; 7 positions match TRBD2. The CDR3 consists of 14 residues. CDR1 and CDR2 from the germline V gene are MNHEY and SMNVEV (reference sequence). J gave up 2 bases and V 2 bases, and 0 bases lay outside the gene matches. The DNA of the CDR3 is TGTGCCAGCAGTTTAGCGGGAGCCTACAATGAGCAGTTCTTC. Protein: CASSLAGAYNEQFF.